This T cell receptor (beta chain) was sequenced in a study of T cells in Graves' hyperthyroidism and ophthalmopathy. As to this clonotype: The antigen remains undetermined.

Absence of ophthalmopathy progression within 18 months defined stable Graves' hyperthyroidism. Study-wide results and caveats: Within blood appeared most thyroid clonotypes that had expanded above 0.001.

RNA transcripts provided the source from which TCR beta CDR3 regions were amplified. Carried out on the TCR CDR3, a first-round RT-PCR used the HTBI primer set. TCRdb processed the multiplex PCR reads anew with MiXCR; each CDR3 protein has one entry. Found here are around 540,000 distinct CDR3 sequences, just over 45% of them singletons; the top ten hold just over 8%. The CDR3 spans 13 residues. Germline assignment: CDR1 KGHDR and CDR2 SFDVKD. V lost 9 bases and J 2 bases, leaving 11 bases between the germline ends. Material for sequencing was peripheral blood or thyroid tissue (not recorded which). This clonotype originated in a woman under 30 with Graves' hyperthyroidism. The V and J genes are TRBV24-1 and TRBJ2-3; D not resolved. The CDR3 is CATGKGSTDTQYF. As DNA, the CDR3 is TGTGCCACCGGGAAGGGCTCCACAGATACGCAGTATTTT.